This T cell receptor (beta chain) was sequenced during a study of T cell responses to AZD1222 COVID-19 vaccine. V was pared by 4 bases and J by 5 bases, with 18 bases between. The CDR3 runs to 15 residues. The germline CDR1 and CDR2 sequences are SGHRS and YFSETQ. TCRdb's copy holds only in-frame clones and misses some; the assay was immunoSEQ multiplex PCR. The sample gives about 74,000 clones, 86% of which show up once; over 2% is in the top ten. Study-wide results and caveats: Across the whole spike, CD4 TCRs peaked at regions 160-218 and 743-854.

Comment on this clone: Its specificity is not known.

Sample: peripheral blood, taken on day 0 of AZD1222 vaccination. This receptor was identified in an adult in good health. V usage is TRBV5-1 and J usage is TRBJ2-5; D might be TRBD2 (6 bases). The chain's CDR3 is CASSSGSGGGETQYF. CDR3 bases: TGCGCCAGCAGCAGCGGTAGCGGAGGAGGGGAGACCCAGTACTTC.